This T cell receptor (beta chain) was recorded in a study of post-analysis software for immune sequencing data. Study-wide results and caveats: The study found TRBV5-6, TRBV5-1 and TRBV20-1 among five TRBV segments more frequent in patients than controls.

This clonotype was seen a handful of times. Its cognate antigen is unknown. Built from TCR beta cDNA, the libraries had unique molecular identifiers in them. Around 460,000 cDNA molecules came from about 1 to 10 million T cells. From the PCR reads, TCRdb called clonotypes with MiXCR, one entry per CDR3 protein. Among some 800,000 distinct CDR3 sequences listed, about half were seen once. The CDR3 has 13 residues. From germline, CDR1 is SGHRS and CDR2 YFSETQ. The chain couples TRBV5-1 to TRBJ2-7; TRBD1 matches at 7 bases. The assigned J gene may be wrong: the sequence end matches TRBJ2-5 better. The sequence was obtained from a girl under 18 with multiple sclerosis. The specimen was blood. The CDR3 here is CASSHRQGETQYF. In DNA form, the CDR3 reads TGCGCCAGCAGCCACCGACAGGGAGAGACCCAGTACTTC.